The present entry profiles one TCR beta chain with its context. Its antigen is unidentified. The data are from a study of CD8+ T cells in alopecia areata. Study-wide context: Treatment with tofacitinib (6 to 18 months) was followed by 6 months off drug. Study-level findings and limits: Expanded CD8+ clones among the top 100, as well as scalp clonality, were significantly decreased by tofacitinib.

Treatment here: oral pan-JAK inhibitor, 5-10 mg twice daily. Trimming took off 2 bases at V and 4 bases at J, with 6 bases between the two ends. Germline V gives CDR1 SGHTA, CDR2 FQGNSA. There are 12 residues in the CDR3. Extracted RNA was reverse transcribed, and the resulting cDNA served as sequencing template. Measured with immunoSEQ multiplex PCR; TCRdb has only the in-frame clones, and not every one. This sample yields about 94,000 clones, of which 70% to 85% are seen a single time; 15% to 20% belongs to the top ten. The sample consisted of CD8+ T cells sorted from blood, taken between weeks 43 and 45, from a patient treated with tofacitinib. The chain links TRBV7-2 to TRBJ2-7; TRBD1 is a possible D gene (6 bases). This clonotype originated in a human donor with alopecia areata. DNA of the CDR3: TGTGCCAGCAGCTTACAGGGGTACGAGCAGTACTTC. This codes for CASSLQGYEQYF.